What follows is one TCR beta chain and its context. Its matching antigen is unknown. The data were taken from a study of cytomegalovirus exposure and HLA in healthy donors. Study-level background: Roughly 85 million unique TCRs from HLA-typed donors made up an early data release.

Study-level findings and limits: Overall, approximately 150 TCR beta chains were annotated as cytomegalovirus-associated.

Primers included in the PCR were 60 Vbeta and 13 Jbeta primers. Per the original methods: An analysis performed later counted 70 million to 90 million unique TCR beta chains (roughly 11 million of them shared). Clones were read by immunoSEQ multiplex PCR, and TCRdb kept only the in-frame ones, dropping some. For V, J and clone size, that table is used; D and trimming come from the DNA. The sample lists over 150,000 clones; 68% were seen once. The source of this sequence is a man aged 50 or older in good health and CMV-seronegative. The specimen was PBMCs.

The CDR3 nucleotides are TGCGCCAGCAGTGATTTATCGAACACTGAAGCTTTCTTT. It yields the protein CASSDLSNTEAFF. The rearrangement uses TRBV10-1 and TRBJ1-1; D not certain. From germline, CDR1 is WNHNN and CDR2 SYGVQD (reference sequence). This CDR3 has 13 residues. Trimming removed 3 bases from V and 1 base from J, with 6 bases in between.